A selection of T cell receptor beta chains follows, all from one sample in a study of OX40 agonist ivuxolimab in advanced cancers. The method was immunoSEQ multiplex PCR; TCRdb's version includes in-frame clones alone and lacks a portion of them. The sample lists about 120,000 clones, over 75% occurring once. Sequenced here: CD4+ or CD8+ T cells sorted from blood, sampled in a trial of the OX40 agonist ivuxolimab. The source is an adult with an advanced solid tumor such as melanoma, head and neck, liver or kidney cancer. Both conserved end residues are part of each CDR3. A D gene is named only where the DNA matches it firmly. Where a row states a size, it is once, few, many or the class of an expanded clone; other rows omit it.

>NA|NA|TRBJ1-2|TRBV7-6
CASSLAISPLYGYTF
TGTGCCAGCAGCTTAGCAATCAGCCCCCTCTATGGCTACACCTTC
>NA|NA|TRBJ1-4|TRBV19
CASKFSDSATNEKLFF
TGTGCCAGCAAATTCAGCGACAGTGCAACTAATGAAAAACTGTTTTTT
>NA|NA|TRBJ2-3|TRBV5-6
CASSFPGTDTQYF
TGTGCCAGCAGCTTTCCCGGTACAGATACGCAGTATTTT
>NA|NA|TRBJ2-5|TRBV18
CASSPPNQETQYF
TGTGCCAGCTCACCACCCAACCAAGAGACCCAGTACTTC
>TRBD1|NA|TRBJ1-5|TRBV7-9
CASSLWGAGGSNQPQHF
TGTGCCAGCAGTCTATGGGGGGCAGGGGGCAGCAATCAGCCCCAGCATTTT
>TRBD1|NA|TRBJ1-6|TRBV4-3
CASSQDRDRGNSPLHF
TGCGCCAGCAGCCAAGATCGGGACAGGGGAAATTCACCCCTCCACTTT
>TRBD1|NA|TRBJ1-1|TRBV30
CAWSRQGNTEAFF
TGTGCCTGGAGCCGACAGGGAAACACTGAAGCTTTCTTT
>NA|few|TRBJ1-2|TRBV30
CAWNRDRPRGYTF
TGTGCCTGGAATCGGGACCGGCCGCGGGGCTACACCTTC
>NA|NA|TRBJ1-2|TRBV4-2
CASSHSTGGDYGYTF
TGTGCCAGCAGCCATTCGACGGGGGGCGACTATGGCTACACCTTC
>TRBD1|NA|TRBJ1-4|TRBV5-1
CASSSGTASEKLFF
TGCGCCAGCAGTTCCGGGACAGCCTCTGAAAAACTGTTTTTT
>TRBD1|NA|TRBJ2-1|TRBV28
CASSSPGTVSYNEQFF
TGTGCCAGCAGTTCACCCGGGACAGTCTCCTACAATGAGCAGTTCTTC
>TRBD1|NA|TRBJ1-4|TRBV28
CASSWDRTATNEKLFF
TGTGCCAGCTCCTGGGACAGAACCGCGACTAATGAAAAACTGTTTTTT
>TRBD1|NA|TRBJ2-2|TRBV9
CASSVGTGGNTGELFF
TGTGCCAGCAGCGTAGGGACAGGGGGGAACACCGGGGAGCTGTTTTTT
>NA|NA|TRBJ2-3|TRBV27
CASSLSWAGTQYF
TGTGCCAGCAGTTTATCGTGGGCGGGTACGCAGTATTTT
>NA|NA|TRBJ2-1|TRBV7-2
CASTSGQRNEQFF
TGTGCCAGCACCTCAGGCCAGAGAAATGAGCAGTTCTTC
>NA|NA|TRBJ2-3|TRBV7-2
CASRPSRTDTQYF
TGTGCCAGCAGACCCAGCAGGACAGATACGCAGTATTTT
>TRBD2|NA|TRBJ2-3|TRBV6-1
CASSEFASGAFRRSTDTQYF
TGTGCCAGCAGTGAATTCGCTAGCGGGGCCTTCCGCCGGAGCACAGATACGCAGTATTTT
>NA|NA|TRBJ2-1|TRBV11-2
CASSFGQYNEQFF
TGTGCCAGCAGCTTCGGACAGTACAATGAGCAGTTCTTC
>TRBD2|NA|TRBJ2-3|TRBV4-3
CASSQEGAGPTDTQYF
TGCGCCAGCAGCCAAGAGGGAGCGGGGCCCACAGATACGCAGTATTTT
>TRBD1|NA|TRBJ2-1|TRBV10-3
CAIRRTGMSDNEQFF
TGTGCCATCAGAAGGACAGGGATGTCGGACAATGAGCAGTTCTTC
>TRBD1|NA|TRBJ1-1|TRBV18
CASSLRQGDTEAFF
TGTGCCAGCTCACTAAGACAGGGAGACACTGAAGCTTTCTTT
>TRBD2|NA|TRBJ2-5|TRBV30
CAWRTSGGPPETQYF
TGTGCCTGGAGAACTAGCGGGGGGCCTCCTGAGACCCAGTACTTC
>TRBD1|once|TRBJ2-7|TRBV29-1
CSVGSDRPPEQYF
TGCAGCGTTGGTTCGGACAGGCCCCCCGAGCAGTACTTC
>NA|NA|TRBJ2-3|TRBV6-6
CASFRDFPSFTDTQYF
TGTGCCTCCTTCCGGGACTTCCCTTCTTTCACAGATACGCAGTATTTT
>NA|NA|TRBJ2-2|TRBV7-2
CASSLARRAGELFF
TGTGCCAGCAGCTTAGCTAGACGGGCCGGGGAGCTGTTTTTT
>TRBD2|NA|TRBJ2-5|TRBV18
CASITSEAEETQYF
TGTGCCAGCATTACTAGCGAAGCGGAGGAGACCCAGTACTTC
>NA|NA|TRBJ2-7|TRBV19
CASIPAAGRVGEQYF
TGTGCCAGTATCCCCGCAGCAGGGCGGGTTGGCGAGCAGTACTTC
>NA|NA|TRBJ2-7|TRBV29-1
CSVTVNNYEQYF
TGCAGCGTTACGGTAAACAATTACGAGCAGTACTTC
>NA|once|TRBJ2-3|TRBV7-9
CASNFPPSTDTQYF
TGTGCCAGCAACTTCCCCCCTAGCACAGATACGCAGTATTTT
>TRBD1|NA|TRBJ1-1|TRBV18
CASSLAGTGNTEAFF
TGTGCCAGCTCACTTGCCGGGACAGGGAACACTGAAGCTTTCTTT
>NA|NA|TRBJ1-4|TRBV28
CASSFGRGIEKLFF
TGTGCCAGCAGTTTCGGCAGGGGAATTGAAAAACTGTTTTTT
>TRBD2|NA|TRBJ2-3|TRBV18
CASSPPASGGSTDTQYF
TGTGCCAGCTCACCACCGGCAAGCGGGGGGTCCACAGATACGCAGTATTTT
>TRBD1|NA|TRBJ1-4|TRBV6-5
CASRHRGANEKLFF
TGTGCCAGCAGACACAGGGGGGCTAATGAAAAACTGTTTTTT
>TRBD2|NA|TRBJ2-5|TRBV11-1
CASESGLERLAGGQETQYF
TGTGCCAGCGAAAGTGGTCTGGAAAGACTAGCGGGGGGTCAAGAGACCCAGTACTTC
>TRBD2|NA|TRBJ2-4|TRBV10-3
CAISGGLAGTLAKNIQYF
TGTGCCATCAGTGGGGGACTAGCGGGCACGCTAGCCAAAAACATTCAGTACTTC
>TRBD2|NA|TRBJ2-1|TRBV5-1
CASSSGLAGGRGNEQFF
TGCGCCAGCAGCAGCGGACTAGCGGGGGGCCGGGGGAATGAGCAGTTCTTC
>TRBD1|NA|TRBJ2-1|TRBV27
CASSRQGFYNEQFF
TGTGCCAGCAGCCGACAGGGGTTCTACAATGAGCAGTTCTTC
>NA|NA|TRBJ2-3|TRBV6-6
CASRRGASTDTQYF
TGTGCCAGCAGACGGGGGGCGAGCACAGATACGCAGTATTTT
>TRBD1|NA|TRBJ1-6|TRBV19
CASRPGQGANSPLHF
TGTGCCAGTAGGCCGGGACAGGGGGCCAATTCACCCCTCCACTTT
>TRBD1|once|TRBJ1-3|TRBV7-8
CASSLPGTESGNTIYF
TGTGCCAGCAGCTTACCCGGGACAGAGTCTGGAAACACCATATATTTT
>TRBD1|NA|TRBJ2-7|TRBV4-1
CASSLGQGSYEQYF
TGCGCCAGCAGCCTCGGACAGGGAAGCTACGAGCAGTACTTC
>NA|NA|TRBJ2-7|TRBV11-2
CASSLDMSSRYEQYF
TGTGCCAGCAGCTTAGATATGAGCTCGCGATACGAGCAGTACTTC
>NA|NA|TRBJ1-2|TRBV5-4
CASSLAGGYGYTF
TGTGCCAGCAGCTTGGCCGGTGGGTATGGCTACACCTTC
>TRBD1|NA|TRBJ2-4|TRBV7-9
CASSLGDSLAKNIQYF
TGTGCCAGCAGCTTAGGGGACAGTTTAGCCAAAAACATTCAGTACTTC
>NA|once|TRBJ1-5|TRBV28
CASSLHREQQPQHF
TGTGCCAGCAGTCTCCACAGGGAGCAGCAGCCCCAGCATTTT
>NA|NA|TRBJ2-5|TRBV11-2
CASRDGEETQYF
TGTGCCAGCAGGGACGGGGAAGAGACCCAGTACTTC
>NA|NA|TRBJ2-6|TRBV6-6
CASSYVSGANVLTF
TGTGCCAGCAGTTACGTAAGCGGGGCCAACGTCCTGACTTTC
>TRBD1|once|TRBJ1-4|TRBV19
CASSIPTGRYEKLFF
TGTGCCAGTAGTATCCCGACAGGGAGATATGAAAAACTGTTTTTT
>NA|few|TRBJ1-1|TRBV5-4
CASSPRGGENTEAFF
TGTGCCAGCAGCCCCCGCGGGGGTGAGAACACTGAAGCTTTCTTT